The 30 T cell receptor beta chains below come from one sample, sequenced in a study of blood T cell repertoires in COVID-19. The protocol was immunoSEQ multiplex PCR, while the TCRdb copy is restricted to in-frame clones and leaves out a portion. The repertoire holds roughly 220,000 clones, with 80% to 90% as singletons. The sequencing input was peripheral blood. These receptor sequences come from an older woman who had recovered from COVID-19.

Points on this clone: An end of the junction does not agree with germline; a read error may underlie this. V and J are TRBV6-1 and TRBJ1-1; D possibly corresponds to TRBD1 (5 bases). The CDR3 has 13 residues. The V gene's germline CDR1 is MNHNS and CDR2 SASEGT. CDR3 sequence (DNA): TGTGCCAGCAGCGAAGACAGGAACACTGAAGCTTTCTTT. This translates into CASSEDRNTEAFF.

The CDR3 region has the DNA TGTGCCAGCTCTCCTCAGACGGGACAGAACACCGGGGAGCTGTTTTTT. Its translation is CASSPQTGQNTGELFF. This rearrangement joins TRBV18 to TRBJ2-2; a weak D match, TRBD1 (6 bases). Germline-derived CDR1 and CDR2 are KGHSH and LQKENI. This CDR3 region has 16 residues. V lost 6 bases, J lost 1 base, and 15 bases lay in between.

The gene calls are TRBV3-1 (or the pseudogene TRBV3-2) and TRBJ2-5, with a weak D call TRBD1 (6 bases). Germline V gene lookup returns CDR1 LGHDT and CDR2 YNNKEL (reference sequence). The V gene lost 5 bases and the J gene lost 2 bases, with 18 bases spanning the gap. The CDR3 is made up of 16 amino acids. The CDR3 DNA follows: TGTGCCAGCAGCACGAACCGAGGGGGAGCGCAAGAGACCCAGTACTTC. It codes for CASSTNRGGAQETQYF.

This clone appeared a few times. The gene calls are TRBV4-2 and TRBJ2-7; TRBD1 aligns across 9 bases. The germline CDR1 and CDR2 sequences are LGHNA and YNFKEQ. V was pared by 4 bases and J by 3 bases, with 4 bases of the junction left unmatched. The CDR3 consists of 14 residues. CDR3 nucleotides: TGTGCCAGCAGCCGACAGGGGGGCTACTACGAGCAGTACTTC. It encodes CASSRQGGYYEQYF.

This chain uses TRBV28 with TRBJ1-1; no clear D. Germline CDR1 MDHEN, CDR2 SYDVKM. The V end lost 2 bases, the J end lost 5 bases, and 12 bases lay between the germline ends. There are 14 residues in the CDR3. The CDR3 region has the DNA TGTGCCAGCAGTTTACAAAACACGGGTACTGAAGCTTTCTTT. Its protein is CASSLQNTGTEAFF.

Notes on this clone: The same CDR3 also results from other DNA sequences found in this sample. The V gene is TRBV19, the J gene TRBJ1-2, with 7 bases aligning to TRBD1. The CDR3 loop spans 13 amino acids. With 3 bases clipped from V and 6 bases from J, the junction kept 4 bases outside the gene matches. CDR1 LNHDA and CDR2 SQIVND come from the germline V gene (reference sequence). CDR3 sequence (DNA): TGTGCCAGTAGTATTGGCAGGGGGGATGGCTACACCTTC. Its protein product is CASSIGRGDGYTF.

V usage is TRBV2 and J usage is TRBJ2-1; 7 bases are a match to TRBD1. Trimming removed 6 bases from V and 1 base from J; junction bases left unmatched: 6. Germline CDR1 and CDR2: SNHLY and FYNNEI. The CDR3 extends over 15 amino acids. DNA of the CDR3: TGTGCCAGCAGGAACAGGGGTTCGTCCTACAATGAGCAGTTCTTC. Its protein product is CASRNRGSSYNEQFF.

The chain joins TRBV6-1 to TRBJ1-5, with D possibly matching TRBD1 (5 bases). Germline V gene data show CDR1 as MNHNS and CDR2 as SASEGT. CDR3 length: 16 residues. Trimming took off 0 bases at V and 7 bases at J, with 16 bases between the two ends. The DNA of the CDR3 is TGTGCCAGCAGTGAAGCTATTAGGCAGGGTGAACAGCCCCAGCATTTT. It encodes CASSEAIRQGEQPQHF.

The rearrangement uses TRBV9 and TRBJ1-4; TRBD1 matches at 7 bases. V shed 0 bases, J shed 6 bases, and the junction held 5 bases outside the gene matches. Germline V gene data show CDR1 as SGDLS and CDR2 as YYNGEE. The CDR3 length is 15 residues. The chain's CDR3 is CASSVDGTEHEKLFF. The CDR3, as DNA: TGTGCCAGCAGCGTAGACGGGACAGAGCATGAAAAACTGTTTTTT.

The gene calls are TRBV9 and TRBJ2-3; 7 bases agree with TRBD2. Looked up from germline, CDR1 is SGDLS and CDR2 is YYNGEE. V lost 4 bases to trimming and J lost 0 bases; unmatched junction nucleotides: 11. The length of the CDR3 is 17 residues. The CDR3 region has the DNA TGTGCCAGCAGCACCGGAGGCGGGGGATATAGCACAGATACGCAGTATTTT. It codes for CASSTGGGGYSTDTQYF.

A few counts support this clone. The chain uses TRBV7-6 and TRBJ2-2; TRBD2 matches 9 bases. This CDR3 region has 18 residues. V shed 1 base and J 1 base; nucleotides not matched to a gene: 7. CDR1 SGHVS and CDR2 FNYEAQ come from the germline V gene. The CDR3 sequence is CASSLVSMTSGNTGELFF. CDR3 DNA sequence: TGTGCCAGCAGCTTAGTGTCCATGACTAGCGGGAACACCGGGGAGCTGTTTTTT.

The chain has TRBV2 and TRBJ2-3; TRBD2 matches at 7 bases. Looked up from germline, CDR1 is SNHLY and CDR2 is FYNNEI. This CDR3 region has 15 residues. The junction had 6 bases not matched to a gene; V was cut back by 5 bases and J by 1 base. This CDR3 reads CASSRLASGTDTQYF. For the CDR3, the DNA is TGTGCCAGCAGTCGACTAGCCTCTGGCACAGATACGCAGTATTTT.

This clone was counted only a few times. The J gene is TRBJ2-5, the V gene TRBV7-2; D unclear. Trimming cost V 2 bases and J 9 bases, with 13 bases left between them. The CDR3 spans 13 residues. CDR1 is SGHTA and CDR2 is FQGNSA in the germline V gene. CDR3 region: CASSLTVFESQYF. The CDR3 DNA follows: TGTGCCAGCAGCTTAACTGTCTTCGAGTCCCAGTACTTC.

The V and J genes are TRBV19 and TRBJ1-1, with 11 bases that match TRBD1. CDR1 LNHDA and CDR2 SQIVND come from the germline V gene (reference sequence). The CDR3 sequence is 16 residues long. The junction had 10 bases not matched to a gene; V was cut back by 5 bases and J by 5 bases. The CDR3 is CASSRDRGIGGTEAFF. CDR3 coding DNA: TGTGCCAGTAGTCGGGACAGGGGGATAGGGGGTACTGAAGCTTTCTTT.

Written as DNA, the CDR3 is TGTGCCACCAGTGCTTACAATGAGCAGTTCTTC. Amino acid sequence: CATSAYNEQFF. The chain carries TRBV24-1 and TRBJ2-1; the D is unclear. Germline lookup yields CDR1 KGHDR and CDR2 SFDVKD. V lost 5 bases and J 4 bases, leaving 2 bases between the germline ends. The CDR3 extends over 11 amino acids.

This clone has only a few counts. Here the CDR3 DNA reads TGCGCCAGCAGCCTTACGGGGACAGGGGCCACTGAAGCTTTCTTT. The encoded protein is CASSLTGTGATEAFF. The rearrangement links TRBV5-1 to TRBJ1-1, with 10 bases lining up with TRBD1. Looked up from germline, CDR1 is SGHRS and CDR2 is YFSETQ. Unmatched junction bases numbered 7, after V lost 4 bases and J lost 4 bases. The CDR3 loop spans 15 amino acids. The whole variable domain, remainder taken from reference TRBV5-1 and TRBJ1-1, is KAGVTQTPRYLIKTRGQQVTLSCSPISGHRSVSWYQQTPGQGLQFLFEYFSETQRNKGNFPGRFSGRQFSNSRSEMNVSTLELGDSALYLCASSLTGTGATEAFFGQGTRLTVV.

V and J are TRBV10-2 and TRBJ1-1, with a tentative D call TRBD1 (6 bases). CDR1 and CDR2 (germline): WSHSY, SAAADI. Trimming pared 0 bases from V and 8 bases from J, leaving 10 bases between. The CDR3 contains 13 residues. Here the CDR3 reads CASSESGGKEAFF. The CDR3 nucleotides are TGCGCCAGCAGTGAGTCAGGGGGTAAAGAAGCTTTCTTT.

The table lists this clone with a few counts. The rearrangement links TRBV2 to TRBJ2-5; 8 bases agree with TRBD2. Per the germline V gene, CDR1 is SNHLY and CDR2 is FYNNEI. J was trimmed by 5 bases and V by 7 bases; bases with no gene match: 6. This CDR3 spans 13 amino acids. CDR3 sequence: CASIAGGYETQYF. The DNA for the CDR3 is TGTGCCAGCATTGCGGGGGGTTATGAGACCCAGTACTTC. The whole variable domain, remainder taken from reference TRBV2 and TRBJ2-5, is EPEVTQTPSHQVTQMGQEVILRCVPISNHLYFYWYRQILGQKVEFLVSFYNNEISEKSEIFDDQFSVERPDGSNFTLKIRSTKLEDSAMYFCASIAGGYETQYFGPGTRLLVL.

V and J are TRBV18 and TRBJ1-6; possibly TRBD1 for D (5 bases). There are 17 residues in the CDR3. V was clipped by 3 bases and J by 5 bases, with 17 bases between them. CDR1 and CDR2 (germline): KGHSH, LQKENI. CDR3 region: CASSPGGSWTDNSPLHF. The CDR3 DNA sequence: TGTGCCAGCTCACCCGGGGGGTCCTGGACCGATAATTCACCCCTCCACTTT.

The rearrangement uses TRBV7-8 and TRBJ1-5; TRBD1 matches at 9 bases. The V gene end was trimmed by 6 bases and the J gene end by 2 bases; junction bases not matched to a gene: 5. CDR3 length: 15 amino acids. Germline CDR1 is SGHVS and CDR2 is FQNEAQ. The DNA for the CDR3 is TGTGCCAGCAGGCCGGACAGGGGAGGCAATCAGCCCCAGCATTTT. Its translation: CASRPDRGGNQPQHF.

The chain is built from TRBV4-1 and TRBJ2-7; D is undetermined. CDR1 and CDR2 from the germline V gene are MGHRA and YSYEKL. With 2 bases removed from V and 2 bases from J, the gap between germline ends came to 13 bases. There are 15 residues in the CDR3. CDR3 in amino acids: CASSQTAATTYEQYF. CDR3 nucleotide sequence: TGCGCCAGCAGCCAAACGGCAGCGACGACCTACGAGCAGTACTTC.

V and J are TRBV5-6 and TRBJ2-5; 12 bases agree with TRBD2. Germline values: CDR1 SGHDT, CDR2 YYEEEE. The ends lost 4 bases at V and 2 bases at J; junction bases unmatched: 3. This CDR3 spans 15 amino acids. The CDR3 here is CASSRLAGDQETQYF. CDR3 sequence (DNA): TGTGCCAGCAGCCGACTAGCGGGGGATCAAGAGACCCAGTACTTC.

The chain recombines TRBV9 with TRBJ1-2, with 10 bases aligning to TRBD1. V dropped 0 bases and J dropped 8; count of bases not matched to a gene: 7. Germline CDR1 is SGDLS and CDR2 is YYNGEE. This CDR3 contains 15 residues. CDR3 amino acids: CASSVDPDRGQGYTF. The CDR3 DNA follows: TGTGCCAGCAGCGTAGATCCCGACAGGGGGCAAGGCTACACCTTC.

The rearrangement uses TRBV5-1 and TRBJ2-5; perhaps TRBD1 as D (6 bases). Germline lookup yields CDR1 SGHRS and CDR2 YFSETQ. CDR3 length equals 15 residues. The V end was cut by 0 bases, the J end by 1 base, with 10 bases between. The chain's CDR3 is CASSLAPQGQETQYF. CDR3 bases: TGCGCCAGCAGCTTGGCCCCACAGGGCCAAGAGACCCAGTACTTC.

The rearrangement uses TRBV9 and TRBJ1-2; the match to TRBD1 covers 9 bases. Trimming cost V 5 bases and J 4 bases; bases outside gene matches: 9. This CDR3 spans 15 amino acids. Germline-derived CDR1 and CDR2 are SGDLS and YYNGEE. The CDR3 here is CASSARGQGFYGYTF. The CDR3 nucleotides read TGTGCCAGCAGTGCTAGAGGACAGGGGTTCTATGGCTACACCTTC.

The V and J genes are TRBV30 and TRBJ1-2, with D perhaps matching TRBD1 (5 bases). CDR3 length: 12 amino acids. CDR1 is GTSNPN and CDR2 is SVGIG in the germline V gene (reference sequence). The V and J ends lost 5 bases and 8 bases respectively, with 15 bases between them. The CDR3 is CAWDAGTPGYTF. The CDR3 DNA reads as TGTGCCTGGGACGCCGGGACTCCAGGCTACACCTTC.

The V call is TRBV9, the J call TRBJ2-1, with TRBD2 matching 14 bases. CDR1 SGDLS and CDR2 YYNGEE come from the germline V gene. This CDR3 comprises 15 residues. The V and J ends lost 4 bases and 15 bases, in that order; junction bases with no gene match: 12. CDR3 nucleotide sequence: TGTGCCAGCAGCCCGGGACTAGCGGGGGAGCAAGTCGGGTTCTTC. The encoded protein is CASSPGLAGEQVGFF. The full variable domain, in which reference TRBV9 and TRBJ2-1 provide the parts outside the CDR3, is DSGVTQTPKHLITATGQRVTLRCSPRSGDLSVYWYQQSLDQGLQFLIQYYNGEERAKGNILERFSAQQFPDLHSELNLSSLELGDSALYFCASSPGLAGEQVGFFGPGTRLTVL.

Of note for this clone: One junction end disagrees with the germline gene, perhaps due to a read error. The V gene is TRBV7-7, the J gene TRBJ1-2; D is perhaps TRBD1 (6 bases). Germline CDR1 is SSHAT and CDR2 is FNYEAQ (reference sequence). The CDR3 totals 15 residues. CDR3 nucleotides: TGTGCTAGCAGCTACCCGAGGGTCAGGGGCTATGGCTACACCTTC. Its translation is CASSYPRVRGYGYTF.

V usage is TRBV5-4 and J usage is TRBJ2-7; no firm D call. The V gene lost 2 bases and the J gene lost 0 bases, with 12 bases spanning the gap. Germline assignment: CDR1 SGHNT and CDR2 YYREEE (reference sequence). This CDR3 comprises 15 residues. The CDR3 DNA reads TGTGCCAGCAGCTTCTGGGCTGGAAACTCCTACGAGCAGTACTTC. Translating gives CASSFWAGNSYEQYF.

In DNA, the CDR3 is TGTGCCAGCAGGTTCAGGGGAACTAATGAAAAACTGTTTTTT. Translating it yields CASRFRGTNEKLFF. The chain has TRBV2 and TRBJ1-4; D may be TRBD1 (6 bases). The CDR3 sequence is 14 residues long. Trimming pared 6 bases from V and 1 base from J, leaving 9 bases between. Germline V CDR1 and CDR2: SNHLY, FYNNEI.